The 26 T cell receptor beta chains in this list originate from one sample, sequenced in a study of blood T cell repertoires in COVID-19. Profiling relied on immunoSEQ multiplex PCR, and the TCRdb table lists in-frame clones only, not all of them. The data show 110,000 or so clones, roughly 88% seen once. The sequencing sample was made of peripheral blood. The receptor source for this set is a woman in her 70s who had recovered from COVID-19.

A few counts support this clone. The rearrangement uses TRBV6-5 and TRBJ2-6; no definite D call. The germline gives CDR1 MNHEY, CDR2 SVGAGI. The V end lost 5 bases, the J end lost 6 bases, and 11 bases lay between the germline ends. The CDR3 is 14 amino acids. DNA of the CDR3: TGTGCCAGCAGTCCCACGGGTGAGGCCAACGTCCTGACTTTC. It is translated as CASSPTGEANVLTF.

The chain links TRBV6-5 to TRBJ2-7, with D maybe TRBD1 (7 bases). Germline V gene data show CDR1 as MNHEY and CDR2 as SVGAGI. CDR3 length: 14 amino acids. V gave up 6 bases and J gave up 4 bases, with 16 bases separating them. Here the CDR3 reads CASSRRGAAYEQYF. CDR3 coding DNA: TGTGCCAGCAGCCGCAGGGGGGCTGCGTACGAGCAGTACTTC.

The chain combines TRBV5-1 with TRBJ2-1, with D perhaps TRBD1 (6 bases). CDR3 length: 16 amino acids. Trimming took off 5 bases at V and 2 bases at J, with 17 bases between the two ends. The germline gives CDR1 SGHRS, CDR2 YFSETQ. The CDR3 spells CASRPEAQGTYNEQFF. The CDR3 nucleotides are TGCGCCAGCAGGCCTGAGGCTCAGGGGACCTACAATGAGCAGTTCTTC. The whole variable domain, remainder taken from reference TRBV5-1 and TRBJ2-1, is KAGVTQTPRYLIKTRGQQVTLSCSPISGHRSVSWYQQTPGQGLQFLFEYFSETQRNKGNFPGRFSGRQFSNSRSEMNVSTLELGDSALYLCASRPEAQGTYNEQFFGPGTRLTVL.

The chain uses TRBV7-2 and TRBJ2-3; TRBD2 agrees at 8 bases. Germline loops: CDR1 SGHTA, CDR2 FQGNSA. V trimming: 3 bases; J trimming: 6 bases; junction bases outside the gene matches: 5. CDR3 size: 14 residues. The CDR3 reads CASSFRAGDDTQYF. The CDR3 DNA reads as TGTGCCAGCAGCTTCAGAGCGGGGGATGATACGCAGTATTTT.

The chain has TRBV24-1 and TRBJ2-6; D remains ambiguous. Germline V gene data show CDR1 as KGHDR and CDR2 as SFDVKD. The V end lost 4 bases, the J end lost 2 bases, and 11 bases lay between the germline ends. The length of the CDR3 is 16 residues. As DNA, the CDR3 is TGTGCCACCAGTGACCCAACAGATCCTGGGGCCAACGTCCTGACTTTC. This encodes CATSDPTDPGANVLTF.

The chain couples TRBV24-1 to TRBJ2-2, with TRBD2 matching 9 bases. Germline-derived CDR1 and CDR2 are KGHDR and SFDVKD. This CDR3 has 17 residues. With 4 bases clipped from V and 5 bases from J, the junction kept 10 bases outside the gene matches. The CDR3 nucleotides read TGTGCCACCAGTGACGCGCGATTAGCGGGAGTAACCGGGGAGCTGTTTTTT. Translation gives CATSDARLAGVTGELFF.

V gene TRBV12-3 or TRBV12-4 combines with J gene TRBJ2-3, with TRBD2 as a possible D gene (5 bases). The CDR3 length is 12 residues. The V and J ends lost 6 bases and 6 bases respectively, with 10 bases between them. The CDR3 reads CASSGDTDTQYF. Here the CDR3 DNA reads TGTGCCAGCAGCGGGGATACGGATACGCAGTATTTT.

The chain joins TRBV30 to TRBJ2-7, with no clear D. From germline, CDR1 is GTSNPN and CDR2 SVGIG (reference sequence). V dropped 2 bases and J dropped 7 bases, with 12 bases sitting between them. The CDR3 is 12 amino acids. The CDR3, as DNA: TGTGCCTGGAGTACGTCCCACTCGGAGCAGTACTTC. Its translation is CAWSTSHSEQYF.

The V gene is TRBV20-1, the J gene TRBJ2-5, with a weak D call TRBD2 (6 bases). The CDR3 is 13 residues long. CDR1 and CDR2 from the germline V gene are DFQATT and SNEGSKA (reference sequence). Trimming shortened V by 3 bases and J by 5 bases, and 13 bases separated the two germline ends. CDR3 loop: CSASRGSGETQYF. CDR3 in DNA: TGCAGTGCTAGTCGGGGGTCAGGGGAGACCCAGTACTTC.

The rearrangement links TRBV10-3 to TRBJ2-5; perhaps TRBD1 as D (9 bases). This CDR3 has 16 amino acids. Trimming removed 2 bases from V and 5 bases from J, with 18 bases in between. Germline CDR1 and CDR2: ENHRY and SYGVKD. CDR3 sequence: CAISERGGTGRETQYF. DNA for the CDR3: TGTGCCATCAGTGAGCGCGGGGGGACAGGGAGGGAGACCCAGTACTTC.

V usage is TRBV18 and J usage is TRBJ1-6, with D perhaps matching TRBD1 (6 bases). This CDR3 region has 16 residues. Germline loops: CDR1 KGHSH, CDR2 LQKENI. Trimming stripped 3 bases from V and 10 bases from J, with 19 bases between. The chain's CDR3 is CASSPVGGGTGSPLHF. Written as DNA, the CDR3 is TGTGCCAGCTCACCGGTAGGGGGGGGCACCGGATCACCCCTCCACTTT.

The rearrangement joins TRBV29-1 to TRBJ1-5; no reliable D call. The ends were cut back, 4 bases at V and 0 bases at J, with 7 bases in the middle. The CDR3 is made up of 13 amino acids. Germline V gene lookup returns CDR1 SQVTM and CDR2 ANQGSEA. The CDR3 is CSVGGSSNQPQHF. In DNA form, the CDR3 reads TGCAGCGTTGGTGGGAGTAGCAATCAGCCCCAGCATTTT.

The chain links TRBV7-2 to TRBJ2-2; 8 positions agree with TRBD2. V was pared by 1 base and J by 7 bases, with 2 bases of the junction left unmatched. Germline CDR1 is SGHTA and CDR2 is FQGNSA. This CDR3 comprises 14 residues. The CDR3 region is CASSLGLAYGELFF. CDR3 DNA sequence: TGTGCCAGCAGCTTAGGACTAGCGTACGGGGAGCTGTTTTTT.

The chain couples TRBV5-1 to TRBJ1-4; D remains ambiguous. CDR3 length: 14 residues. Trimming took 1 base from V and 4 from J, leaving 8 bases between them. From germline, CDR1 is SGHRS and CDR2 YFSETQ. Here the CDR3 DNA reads TGCGCCAGCAGCTTGAACAGTTTTAATGAAAAACTGTTTTTT. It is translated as CASSLNSFNEKLFF.

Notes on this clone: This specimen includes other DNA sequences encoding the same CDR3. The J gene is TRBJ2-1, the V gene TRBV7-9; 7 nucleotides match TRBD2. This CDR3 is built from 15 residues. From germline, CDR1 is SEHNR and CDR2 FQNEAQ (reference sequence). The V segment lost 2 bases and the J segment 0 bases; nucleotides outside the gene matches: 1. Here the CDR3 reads CASSLRGSSYNEQFF. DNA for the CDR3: TGTGCCAGCAGCTTACGCGGGAGCTCCTACAATGAGCAGTTCTTC.

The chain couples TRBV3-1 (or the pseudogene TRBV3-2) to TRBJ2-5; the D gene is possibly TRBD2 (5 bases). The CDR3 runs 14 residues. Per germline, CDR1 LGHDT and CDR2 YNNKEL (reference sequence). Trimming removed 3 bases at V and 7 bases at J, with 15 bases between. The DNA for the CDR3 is TGTGCCAGCAGCCATTTGTCGCGTGGAGGGACCCAGTACTTC. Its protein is CASSHLSRGGTQYF.

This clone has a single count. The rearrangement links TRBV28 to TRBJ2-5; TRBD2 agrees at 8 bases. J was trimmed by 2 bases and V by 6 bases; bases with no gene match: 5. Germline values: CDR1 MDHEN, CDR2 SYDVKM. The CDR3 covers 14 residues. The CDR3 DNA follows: TGTGCCAGCAGCCCGGGGGGGGGTCAAGAGACCCAGTACTTC. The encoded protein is CASSPGGGQETQYF.

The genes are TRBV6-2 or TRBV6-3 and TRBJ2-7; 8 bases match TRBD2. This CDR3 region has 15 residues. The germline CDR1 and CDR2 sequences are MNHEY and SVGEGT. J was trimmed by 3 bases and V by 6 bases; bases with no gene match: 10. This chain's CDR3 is CASSHPAGDNYEQYF. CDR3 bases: TGTGCCAGCAGCCACCCAGCGGGGGACAACTACGAGCAGTACTTC.

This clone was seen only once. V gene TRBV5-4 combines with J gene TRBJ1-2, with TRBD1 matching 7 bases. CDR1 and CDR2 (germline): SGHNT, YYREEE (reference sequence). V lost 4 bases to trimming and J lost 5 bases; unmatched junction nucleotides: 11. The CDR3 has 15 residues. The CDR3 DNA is TGTGCCAGCAGCACTACAGGGGCGACTGGTTATGGCTACACCTTC. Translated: CASSTTGATGYGYTF.

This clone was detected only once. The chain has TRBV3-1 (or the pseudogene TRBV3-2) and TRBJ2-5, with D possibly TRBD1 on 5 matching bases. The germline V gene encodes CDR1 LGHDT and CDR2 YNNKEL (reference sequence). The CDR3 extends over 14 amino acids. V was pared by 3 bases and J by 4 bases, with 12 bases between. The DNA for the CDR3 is TGTGCCAGCAGCCAGTGGCAGGGCGGAGAGACCCAGTACTTC. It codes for CASSQWQGGETQYF.

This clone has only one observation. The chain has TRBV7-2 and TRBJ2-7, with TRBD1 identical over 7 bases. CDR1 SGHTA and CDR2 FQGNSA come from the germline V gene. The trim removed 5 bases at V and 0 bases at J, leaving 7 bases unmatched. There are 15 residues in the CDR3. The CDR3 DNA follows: TGTGCCAGCAGCACGAGACAGGGCGACTCCTACGAGCAGTACTTC. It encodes CASSTRQGDSYEQYF. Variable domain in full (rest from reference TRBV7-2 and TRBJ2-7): GAGVSQSPSNKVTEKGKDVELRCDPISGHTALYWYRQSLGQGLEFLIYFQGNSAPDKSGLPSDRFSAERTGGSVSTLTIQRTQQEDSAVYLCASSTRQGDSYEQYFGPGTRLTVT.

The CDR3: CASSPLSGAYNEQFF. The CDR3, as DNA: TGTGCCAGCAGCCCTCTCAGCGGGGCTTACAATGAGCAGTTCTTC. The V and J genes are TRBV7-7 and TRBJ2-1, with TRBD2 identical over 7 bases. CDR1 SSHAT and CDR2 FNYEAQ come from the germline V gene (reference sequence). With V trimmed by 5 bases and J by 4 bases, 8 bases remained unmatched. The CDR3 runs 15 residues.

CDR3 protein: CAWSARGQPNNYGYTF. The CDR3 DNA is TGTGCCTGGAGTGCCCGGGGACAACCGAACAACTATGGCTACACCTTC. The chain uses TRBV30 and TRBJ1-2, with a possible D match to TRBD1 (6 bases). This CDR3 comprises 16 residues. Trimming cost V 1 base and J 2 bases, with 17 bases left between them. Per germline, CDR1 GTSNPN and CDR2 SVGIG (reference sequence).

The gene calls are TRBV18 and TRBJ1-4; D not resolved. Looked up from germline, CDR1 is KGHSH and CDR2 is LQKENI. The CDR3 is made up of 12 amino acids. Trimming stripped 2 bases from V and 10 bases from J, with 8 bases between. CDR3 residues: CASSPSPGKLFF. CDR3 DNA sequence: TGTGCCAGCTCACCATCCCCAGGAAAACTGTTTTTT.

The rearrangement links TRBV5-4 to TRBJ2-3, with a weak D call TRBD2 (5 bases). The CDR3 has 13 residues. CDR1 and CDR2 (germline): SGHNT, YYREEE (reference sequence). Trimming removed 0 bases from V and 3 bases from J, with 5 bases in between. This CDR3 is CASSLAGTDTQYF. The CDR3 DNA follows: TGTGCCAGCAGCTTGGCGGGGACAGATACGCAGTATTTT.

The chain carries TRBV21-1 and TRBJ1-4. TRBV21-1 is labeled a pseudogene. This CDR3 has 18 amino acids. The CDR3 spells CASSHPVPRGTTNEKLFF. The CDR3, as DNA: TGTGCCAGCAGCCACCCGGTCCCTAGAGGGACAACTAATGAAAAACTGTTTTTT.